Below are 24 T cell receptor beta chains sequenced from a single sample in a study of control samples from healthy donors and cancer patients. Profiling relied on immunoSEQ multiplex PCR, and the TCRdb table lists in-frame clones only, not all of them. The table shows 150,000 or so clones, with about 95% occurring only once. The sequenced material came from PBMCs. These receptors came from a man aged 60 to 75 with colorectal cancer.

This sequence joins TRBV3-1 (or the pseudogene TRBV3-2) and TRBJ2-5; TRBD2 matches 8 bases. With V trimmed by 1 base and J by 1 base, 14 bases remained unmatched. Germline V CDR1 and CDR2: LGHDT, YNNKEL (reference sequence). The CDR3 consists of 19 residues. The CDR3 nucleotides are TGTGCCAGCAGCCAAGTAAGGGCCGGTACTAGCGGACCCCAAGAGACCCAGTACTTC. This gives the protein CASSQVRAGTSGPQETQYF.

V gene TRBV4-2 combines with J gene TRBJ2-7; D assignment may be TRBD1 or TRBD2 (5 bases each). Trimming took 0 bases from V and 2 from J, leaving 11 bases between them. There are 15 residues in the CDR3. Germline V gene lookup returns CDR1 LGHNA and CDR2 YNFKEQ. CDR3 bases: TGTGCCAGCAGCCAAGACTCCAGGGACCCCTACGAGCAGTACTTC. This translates into CASSQDSRDPYEQYF.

The rearrangement uses TRBV30 and TRBJ2-3; D not certain. CDR3 length: 12 residues. Germline V CDR1 and CDR2: GTSNPN, SVGIG (reference sequence). Trimming pared 0 bases from V and 6 bases from J, leaving 7 bases between. The CDR3 region is CAWSVSSDTQYF. For the CDR3, the DNA is TGTGCCTGGAGTGTATCCTCTGATACGCAGTATTTT.

This clone was seen once. Other DNA sequences from this sample encode an identical CDR3 as well. This sequence joins TRBV24-1 and TRBJ2-3, with D possibly TRBD2 on 5 matching bases. CDR3 size: 12 residues. CDR1 and CDR2 (germline): KGHDR, SFDVKD. Trimming took 4 bases from V and 4 from J, leaving 5 bases between them. CDR3 DNA: TGTGCCACCAGTGAGCGGGCAGATACGCAGTATTTT. Residues: CATSERADTQYF.

The chain joins TRBV4-1 to TRBJ2-1; D tentatively fits TRBD1 or TRBD2 (5 bases each). V lost 5 bases, J lost 6 bases, and 17 bases lay in between. The CDR3 extends over 15 amino acids. CDR1 is MGHRA and CDR2 is YSYEKL in the germline V gene. Here the CDR3 reads CASSTSGTPANEQFF. In nucleotides, the CDR3 is TGCGCCAGCAGCACGTCCGGGACGCCTGCCAATGAGCAGTTCTTC.

The V gene is TRBV28, the J gene TRBJ2-7; perhaps D is TRBD1 or TRBD2 (6 bases each). The V gene lost 1 base and the J gene lost 5 bases, with 12 bases spanning the gap. Germline V gene data show CDR1 as MDHEN and CDR2 as SYDVKM. The CDR3 extends over 14 amino acids. The CDR3 DNA reads as TGTGCCAGCAGTTTATCCATCGGGGGCGACGAGCAGTACTTC. Translation: CASSLSIGGDEQYF. The full variable domain, its missing parts supplied by reference TRBV28 and TRBJ2-7, is DVKVTQSSRYLVKRTGEKVFLECVQDMDHENMFWYRQDPGLGLRLIYFSYDVKMKEKGDIPEGYSVSREKKERFSLILESASTNQTSMYLCASSLSIGGDEQYFGPGTRLTVT.

The V call is TRBV7-7, the J call TRBJ1-3, with D possibly being TRBD1 (5 bases). Deletions cut 0 bases from V and 2 bases from J, with 8 bases between. Germline values: CDR1 SSHAT, CDR2 FNYEAQ (reference sequence). CDR3 length: 15 amino acids. The CDR3 sequence: CASSLAGGAGNTIYF. CDR3 nucleotides: TGTGCCAGCAGCTTAGCGGGGGGTGCTGGAAACACCATATATTTT.

The V call is TRBV5-6, the J call TRBJ1-5; possible D gene TRBD1, 6 bases. Germline CDR1 is SGHDT and CDR2 is YYEEEE. The CDR3 is made up of 14 amino acids. Trimming removed 4 bases from V and 6 bases from J, with 14 bases in between. The CDR3 coding sequence is TGTGCCAGCAGCCGCGTAGGGGGGGCTCAGCCCCAGCATTTT. As protein: CASSRVGGAQPQHF.

This clone was seen once. The chain combines TRBV5-1 with TRBJ1-1; 8 bases align to TRBD1. The CDR3 covers 15 residues. Germline V gene sequence: CDR1 SGHRS, CDR2 YFSETQ. The V segment lost 0 bases and the J segment 4 bases; nucleotides outside the gene matches: 5. CDR3 DNA sequence: TGCGCCAGCAGCTTGGCGGGACAGGCTGCCACTGAAGCTTTCTTT. It yields the protein CASSLAGQAATEAFF.

The chain links TRBV3-1 (or the pseudogene TRBV3-2) to TRBJ1-3; D uncertain. Germline loops: CDR1 LGHDT, CDR2 YNNKEL (reference sequence). The CDR3 sequence is 15 residues long. V lost 2 bases and J lost 0, with 8 bases in between. The CDR3 here is CASSQQYISGNTIYF. The CDR3 DNA reads TGTGCCAGCAGCCAACAATACATCTCTGGAAACACCATATATTTT.

The V gene is TRBV5-4, the J gene TRBJ2-7, with TRBD1 matching over 12 bases. This CDR3 region has 15 residues. Trimming removed 4 bases from V and 4 bases from J; junction bases left unmatched: 6. Per the germline V gene, CDR1 is SGHNT and CDR2 is YYREEE (reference sequence). The chain's CDR3 is CASSLGTGGTYEQYF. In nucleotides, the CDR3 is TGTGCCAGCAGCCTAGGGACAGGGGGCACGTACGAGCAGTACTTC.

This clone was picked up one time. The chain carries TRBV3-1 (or the pseudogene TRBV3-2) and TRBJ1-2; the D is unclear. Germline V gives CDR1 LGHDT, CDR2 YNNKEL (reference sequence). The CDR3 has 12 amino acids. V gave up 8 bases and J gave up 4 bases, with 11 bases separating them. The CDR3 DNA reads TGTGCCAGCCGGAAGGGAGGCTATGGCTACACCTTC. It is translated as CASRKGGYGYTF.

The chain recombines TRBV6-2 or TRBV6-3 with TRBJ2-1, with TRBD2 matching 10 bases. J gave up 5 bases and V 1 base, and 8 bases lay outside the gene matches. The germline CDR1 and CDR2 sequences are MNHEY and SVGEGT. The CDR3 loop spans 17 amino acids. CDR3 region: CASSYWGSGGRDNEQFF. As DNA, the CDR3 is TGTGCCAGCAGTTACTGGGGTAGCGGGGGGCGGGACAATGAGCAGTTCTTC.

CDR3 protein: CASSLVGTRTYEQYF. The CDR3 nucleotides read TGTGCCAGCAGTCTGGTAGGGACACGGACCTACGAGCAGTACTTC. This chain connects TRBV27 to TRBJ2-7, with D possibly TRBD1 on 6 matching bases. CDR3 length: 15 residues. CDR1 is MNHEY, CDR2 SMNVEV, per germline (reference sequence). Trimming cost V 5 bases and J 2 bases, with 16 bases left between them.

The chain joins TRBV5-1 to TRBJ1-1; no firm D call. The CDR3 has 17 amino acids. Between the trimmed V and J ends, which lost 2 bases and 0 bases, there was a span of 17 bases. Germline V lookup: CDR1 SGHRS, CDR2 YFSETQ. This chain's CDR3 is CASSFGRPFRLNTEAFF. CDR3 sequence (DNA): TGCGCCAGCAGCTTCGGCAGGCCCTTTCGATTGAACACTGAAGCTTTCTTT.

The chain combines TRBV2 with TRBJ1-5; 9 bases match TRBD1. There are 15 residues in the CDR3. V lost 5 bases, J lost 6 bases, and 8 bases stayed unmatched. The germline V gene has CDR1 SNHLY and CDR2 FYNNEI. This CDR3 is CASSWDRVDGQPQHF. In DNA form, the CDR3 reads TGTGCCAGCAGTTGGGACAGGGTGGACGGTCAGCCCCAGCATTTT.

J is TRBJ2-3 and V is TRBV2; D perhaps matches TRBD2 (5 bases). Germline CDR1 and CDR2: SNHLY and FYNNEI. Trimming removed 2 bases from V and 2 bases from J, with 8 bases in between. The CDR3 is 14 amino acids. CDR3 sequence (DNA): TGTGCCAGCAGTGAAACGAGGGACACAGATACGCAGTATTTT. Protein sequence: CASSETRDTDTQYF.

This chain joins TRBV7-9 and TRBJ1-1; the D is unclear. CDR3 size: 13 residues. With 3 bases removed from V and 0 bases from J, the gap between germline ends came to 5 bases. Germline V gene lookup returns CDR1 SEHNR and CDR2 FQNEAQ (reference sequence). Here the CDR3 DNA reads TGTGCCAGCAGCTTGAAGGTGAACACTGAAGCTTTCTTT. Amino acid sequence: CASSLKVNTEAFF. The full variable domain, its missing parts supplied by reference TRBV7-9 and TRBJ1-1, is DTGVSQNPRHKITKRGQNVTFRCDPISEHNRLYWYRQTLGQGPEFLTYFQNEAQLEKSRLLSDRFSAERPKGSFSTLEIQRTEQGDSAMYLCASSLKVNTEAFFGQGTRLTVV.

CDR3 in amino acids: CASSVGGAGQPQHF. CDR3 coding DNA: TGTGCCAGCAGCGTCGGGGGGGCGGGACAGCCCCAGCATTTT. This rearrangement joins TRBV9 to TRBJ1-5; D is perhaps TRBD1 (6 bases). Germline V gives CDR1 SGDLS, CDR2 YYNGEE. This CDR3 region has 14 residues. V was trimmed by 2 bases and J by 7 bases, leaving 13 bases between them.

This chain connects TRBV7-2 to TRBJ1-6; D remains unclear. This CDR3 has 12 residues. Germline-derived CDR1 and CDR2 are SGHTA and FQGNSA. The V gene lost 4 bases and the J gene lost 14 bases, with 12 bases spanning the gap. The CDR3 loop is CASSSPVLALHF. As DNA, the CDR3 is TGTGCCAGCAGCTCCCCGGTGTTAGCCCTCCACTTT.

The chain is built from TRBV28 and TRBJ1-2, with D perhaps TRBD1 (5 bases). The V end was cut by 6 bases, the J end by 4 bases, with 15 bases between. The CDR3 has 14 residues. From germline, CDR1 is MDHEN and CDR2 SYDVKM. Here the CDR3 reads CASSPHRDGYGYTF. The CDR3 DNA reads as TGTGCCAGCAGCCCTCACCGGGACGGCTATGGCTACACCTTC.

The rearrangement links TRBV5-1 to TRBJ1-2, with D possibly TRBD1 on 6 matching bases. The ends were cut back, 0 bases at V and 4 bases at J, with 13 bases in the middle. The CDR3 totals 15 residues. The germline CDR1 and CDR2 sequences are SGHRS and YFSETQ. CDR3 in DNA: TGCGCCAGCAGCTTGGGACAACAGGGACTCTATGGCTACACCTTC. This codes for CASSLGQQGLYGYTF.

The genes are TRBV25-1 and TRBJ2-6; a weak D match, TRBD1 (6 bases). Trimming cost V 2 bases and J 4 bases, with 9 bases left between them. This CDR3 comprises 15 residues. CDR1 is MGHDK and CDR2 is SYGVNS in the germline V gene. CDR3: CASSEQGSGANVLTF. The CDR3 nucleotides read TGTGCCAGCAGTGAACAGGGGTCCGGGGCCAACGTCCTGACTTTC.

The rearrangement links TRBV7-2 to TRBJ2-5; D call uncertain. V lost 1 base and J 2 bases, leaving 11 bases between the germline ends. CDR3 length: 15 amino acids. Germline V CDR1 and CDR2: SGHTA, FQGNSA. The CDR3 spells CASSLVGSPQETQYF. The DNA of the CDR3 is TGTGCCAGCAGCTTAGTTGGCAGTCCTCAAGAGACCCAGTACTTC.